This T cell receptor (beta chain) was found in a study of T cells after yellow fever vaccination (dated by TCRdb to the late 2010s). Regarding the study in general: Libraries from fractions with low cell numbers were prepared with the SMART-Seq v4 Ultra Low Input RNA kit. To track T-cell clones before and after primary and booster YFV17D yellow fever vaccination, bulk TCR alpha and beta repertoires were sequenced longitudinally. Two healthy male donors made up the cohort, one aged 18 to 30 years and the other aged 30 to 40 years. Bulk PBMC replicates and cell subsets were isolated from blood drawn at multiple timepoints before and after both primary and secondary immunization.

In its sample, this clonotype was seen many times. The antigen it recognizes is unknown. No base-level quality is on record; no much larger clone is a single base apart. Clipping removes 2 bases from V and 1 base from J, with 12 as the unmatched junction base count. Including the terminal cysteine and phenylalanine, the CDR3 comprises 18 residues. Only CDR3 DNA remains: 54 bases, in frame from the first base. The germline V gene supplies CDR1 SGHRS and CDR2 YFSETQ. Study-wide findings and limitations: Computational filtering was required because FACS-sorted repertoires could contain abundant contaminating clonotypes from the bulk population. Most clones expanded after primary vaccination were re-detected after the booster (almost 97% of CD4 and around 88% of CD8), suggesting broad memory maintenance. A small share of clonotypes occurred in both CD4 and CD8 compartments, likely arising from convergent recombination. Compared with the primary T-cell response, the secondary T-cell response was weaker but faster, peaking on day 5 rather than day 15. Because the study included only a couple of donors, the extent to which the findings can be generalized is limited.

The treatment or condition label of this sample denotes: live attenuated yellow fever vaccine strain. A standard Ficoll-Paque protocol was used to isolate PBMCs from peripheral blood. Dynabeads CD4 and CD8 positive selection kits were used to isolate CD4 and CD8 T-cell fractions. RNA was extracted with TriZol from bulk PBMCs, CD4 and CD8 fractions, and dextramer-positive and dextramer-negative fractions. Sequencing took place on an Illumina NovaSeq 6000. TCR cDNA was made using 5'RACE template switching, a step that added a universal primer site and unique molecular identifiers. Priming for cDNA synthesis came from both the TCR alpha and TCR beta constant segments. Libraries were amplified in two PCR steps, with sample barcodes and sequencing adapters added in the second step. Sequencing of the libraries was done on either Illumina HiSeq 2500 (2x100 bp) or NovaSeq (2x150 bp). Per the source publication's procedure: MIGEC handled demultiplexing of reads and collapsing into UMI consensus sequences, while MiXCR performed V(D)J alignment. Vaccine-responding clonotypes were defined with edgeR using replicate PBMC samples, requiring FDR below 0.01 and a log2 fold change above 5 up to day 15. Each bulk clonotype was labeled CD4 or CD8 based on which sequenced repertoire, CD4 or CD8, contained the clonotype at higher abundance. The public reads were reanalyzed by TCRdb: fastp trimming at Q25, MiXCR alignment, in-frame beta chains only. Each CDR3 protein appears once, grouped with its most common genes and DNA. These V and J calls originate from TCRdb's pipeline instead of the authors' own analysis. Present in this sample are some 200,000 distinct CDR3 sequences, roughly 3% of which were seen just once. 3.2% of the sample comes from the top ten.

The sample here was CD4+ T cells sorted from PBMCs, taken 10 days after the yellow fever booster vaccination. The receptor's source is a man aged 18 to 29 who received the YFV17D yellow fever vaccine. The chain links TRBV5-1 with TRBJ2-3, and 8 junctional nucleotides match TRBD2. The CDR3 protein: CASSLMRGARPGTDTQYF. Read as DNA, the sequence is TGCGCCAGCAGCTTAATGCGGGGGGCTCGTCCTGGCACAGATACGCAGTATTTT.